This T cell receptor beta chain was sequenced in a study of response to subunit inactivated influenza vaccine. Each CDR3 protein is one row after TCRdb ran MiXCR on the RT-PCR reads. The table lists about 530,000 distinct CDR3 sequences, 12% of them singletons, with about 10% in the top ten. Study observations and caveats: The study's authors posited that every seasonal influenza vaccination enlists few new T cells.

Details on this clonotype: Its matching antigen is unknown.

Sequencing used PBMCs from blood, obtained on the day of vaccination. This TCR was sampled from a man aged 50 or older who received an inactivated influenza vaccine.

This chain's CDR3 is CAVEEDYEQYF. The CDR3 bases are TGTGCCGTCGAGGAGGACTACGAGCAGTACTTC. This sequence joins TRBV7-9 and TRBJ2-7; the D gene is possibly TRBD2 (5 bases). From germline, CDR1 is SEHNR and CDR2 FQNEAQ (reference sequence). The CDR3 has 11 amino acids. V shed 11 bases and J shed 3 bases, with 11 bases lying between them.